This T cell receptor (beta chain) appears in the sequencing data of a study of metastatic and nonmetastatic thyroid tumors. TCRdb recomputed clones from the PCR reads via MiXCR. The sample yields under 20,000 clones, under 35% seen once. Trimming left V 2 bases short and J 6 bases short, with 7 bases between. Per germline, CDR1 MNHNY and CDR2 SVGAGI (reference sequence). This CDR3 contains 12 residues. Thyroid surgery took place with no prior treatment in any patient. This clone showed up just a few times. The TCR sequence derives from a female donor with papillary thyroid cancer or a benign thyroid nodule (not recorded which). Some clones in this sample may be carry-over from other donors' samples. What was sequenced was blood. The chain uses TRBV6-6 and TRBJ1-1; D gene ambiguous. The CDR3 DNA is TGTGCCAGCAGTTACGAGCCACCTGAAGCTTTCTTT. It yields the protein CASSYEPPEAFF.